This passage covers 32 T cell receptor beta chains from one sample sequenced in a study of cytomegalovirus exposure and HLA in healthy donors. Amplification used 60 Vbeta primers and 13 Jbeta primers. Data came from immunoSEQ multiplex PCR; TCRdb stores just in-frame clones and leaves some out. The profile shows 120,000 or so clones, over 65% of them singletons. Material: PBMCs. Receptors originate from a man aged 25-45 years in good health and CMV-seropositive.

The chain employs TRBV16 and TRBJ2-6; a weak D match, TRBD2 (6 bases). The V end was cut by 4 bases, the J end by 2 bases, with 15 bases between. The germline V gene has CDR1 KGHSY and CDR2 FQNENV. There are 17 residues in the CDR3. The CDR3 sequence is CASSPGTPRAGANVLTF. CDR3 DNA: TGTGCCAGCAGCCCCGGGACTCCCCGGGCTGGGGCCAACGTCCTGACTTTC.

The sample holds one count of this clone. The chain has TRBV9 and TRBJ1-2, with a weak D call TRBD1 (5 bases). Trimming took off 0 bases at V and 1 base at J, with 10 bases between the two ends. This CDR3 has 15 amino acids. The germline CDR1 and CDR2 sequences are SGDLS and YYNGEE. CDR3 sequence: CASSVVGQGNYGYTF. Written as DNA, the CDR3 is TGTGCCAGCAGCGTAGTTGGTCAGGGTAACTATGGCTACACCTTC.

V is TRBV5-1 and J is TRBJ2-3; 8 bases map to TRBD1. The CDR3 is made up of 15 amino acids. The trim removed 0 bases at V and 5 bases at J, leaving 5 bases unmatched. The germline V gene encodes CDR1 SGHRS and CDR2 YFSETQ. Here the CDR3 DNA reads TGCGCCAGCAGCTTGGCGGGACAGGCCCTAGATACGCAGTATTTT. Residues: CASSLAGQALDTQYF. Complete variable domain (other parts from reference TRBV5-1 and TRBJ2-3): KAGVTQTPRYLIKTRGQQVTLSCSPISGHRSVSWYQQTPGQGLQFLFEYFSETQRNKGNFPGRFSGRQFSNSRSEMNVSTLELGDSALYLCASSLAGQALDTQYFGPGTRLTVL.

The CDR3 loop is CASTVEAVPGETQYF. For the CDR3, the DNA is TGTGCCAGCACTGTAGAAGCGGTCCCGGGGGAGACCCAGTACTTC. This chain links TRBV21-1 with TRBJ2-5; the table assigns TRBD2, which was not confirmed against the DNA. TRBV21-1 is flagged as a pseudogene. The CDR3 extends over 15 amino acids.

The genes are TRBV5-5 and TRBJ1-5, with a tentative D call TRBD1 (6 bases). Germline V gives CDR1 SGHKS, CDR2 YYEKEE (reference sequence). V lost 0 bases and J lost 3, with 13 bases in between. The CDR3 loop spans 16 amino acids. The CDR3 loop reads CASSLVAGATNQPQHF. In nucleotides, the CDR3 is TGTGCCAGCAGCTTGGTGGCAGGGGCTACCAATCAGCCCCAGCATTTT.

The V and J genes are TRBV28 and TRBJ2-7, with TRBD2 matching over 7 bases. With V trimmed by 2 bases and J by 0 bases, 13 bases remained unmatched. This CDR3 has 18 residues. In germline, CDR1 is MDHEN, CDR2 SYDVKM. Here the CDR3 reads CASSLGLRLADNSYEQYF. In DNA form, the CDR3 reads TGTGCCAGCAGTTTAGGTCTTAGACTAGCAGATAACTCCTACGAGCAGTACTTC. The entire variable domain, with the rest obtained from reference TRBV28 and TRBJ2-7, is as follows: DVKVTQSSRYLVKRTGEKVFLECVQDMDHENMFWYRQDPGLGLRLIYFSYDVKMKEKGDIPEGYSVSREKKERFSLILESASTNQTSMYLCASSLGLRLADNSYEQYFGPGTRLTVT.

This clone has just one count. The chain links TRBV7-9 to TRBJ2-5, with 9 bases that match TRBD1. CDR1 and CDR2 (germline): SEHNR, FQNEAQ (reference sequence). The CDR3 loop spans 16 amino acids. After removal of 5 bases from V and 3 bases from J, the junction contained 10 bases not matched to a gene. The CDR3 bases are TGTGCCAGCAGCCAACAGGGGGCGTTGGCCAAAGAGACCCAGTACTTC. This encodes CASSQQGALAKETQYF.

This clone was observed a handful of times. V is TRBV6-5 and J is TRBJ1-4; 7 bases line up with TRBD1. J lost 8 bases, V lost 5 bases, and 8 bases had no gene match. This CDR3 has 14 amino acids. Looked up from germline, CDR1 is MNHEY and CDR2 is SVGAGI. CDR3 in DNA: TGTGCCAGCAGTAAACGGACAGGAGGGGAAAAACTGTTTTTT. This codes for CASSKRTGGEKLFF.

The gene calls are TRBV30 and TRBJ2-2; D gene ambiguous. This CDR3 is built from 16 residues. In germline, CDR1 is GTSNPN, CDR2 SVGIG (reference sequence). V lost 3 bases and J lost 6, with 20 bases in between. CDR3 sequence (DNA): TGTGCCTGGAGCGCGCTTAGGAGTTCGATCGCCGGGGAGCTGTTTTTT. Protein product: CAWSALRSSIAGELFF.

The chain uses TRBV28 and TRBJ2-3; 7 bases align to TRBD1. Germline V gene data show CDR1 as MDHEN and CDR2 as SYDVKM. V trimming: 8 bases; J trimming: 4 bases; junction bases outside the gene matches: 15. The CDR3 totals 16 residues. The CDR3 region is CASRQGSAFFSDTQYF. In DNA, the CDR3 is TGTGCCAGCCGACAGGGTTCGGCATTTTTTTCAGATACGCAGTATTTT.

The chain is built from TRBV18 and TRBJ2-7; 10 bases are a match to TRBD2. Germline loops: CDR1 KGHSH, CDR2 LQKENI. The CDR3 runs 16 residues. The ends lost 3 bases at V and 0 bases at J; junction bases unmatched: 5. The CDR3 spells CASSPGLAPSSYEQYF. The DNA of the CDR3 is TGTGCCAGCTCACCGGGACTAGCGCCCAGCTCCTACGAGCAGTACTTC.

The chain links TRBV5-4 to TRBJ2-7, with TRBD2 as a possible D gene (6 bases). This CDR3 is built from 13 residues. V lost 4 bases and J 4 bases, leaving 12 bases between the germline ends. Germline assignment: CDR1 SGHNT and CDR2 YYREEE (reference sequence). The DNA for the CDR3 is TGTGCCAGCAGCCGCGGGACCCAATACGAGCAGTACTTC. It translates to CASSRGTQYEQYF.

The chain links TRBV5-1 to TRBJ1-1; 7 nucleotides line up with TRBD1. Trimming at V came to 0 bases and at J to 6 bases, leaving 11 bases not matched to a gene. CDR1 is SGHRS and CDR2 is YFSETQ in the germline V gene. This CDR3 has 16 amino acids. CDR3 sequence: CASSLGRGRAEPEAFF. CDR3 in DNA: TGCGCCAGCAGCTTGGGGAGGGGGCGCGCGGAGCCTGAAGCTTTCTTT.

V gene TRBV6-5 combines with J gene TRBJ1-1, with 10 bases identical to TRBD1. V shed 4 bases, J shed 4 bases, and the junction held 6 bases outside the gene matches. The CDR3 runs to 15 residues. From germline, CDR1 is MNHEY and CDR2 SVGAGI. The CDR3 nucleotides read TGTGCCAGCAGTTCTCCGGGACAGGGGCGCACTGAAGCTTTCTTT. This sequence encodes CASSSPGQGRTEAFF.

The J gene is TRBJ2-7, the V gene TRBV28; 13 bases line up with TRBD2. This CDR3 comprises 20 residues. From germline, CDR1 is MDHEN and CDR2 SYDVKM. V lost 10 bases to trimming and J lost 3 bases; unmatched junction nucleotides: 24. CDR3 DNA sequence: TGTGCCACCCTTCCCCTTTCCTCGGGACTAGCGGGAAGAGATTTCTACGAGCAGTACTTC. Its protein product is CATLPLSSGLAGRDFYEQYF.

This clone was detected once. The chain links TRBV27 to TRBJ2-7, with 10 positions matching TRBD1. CDR3 length: 14 residues. The germline V gene has CDR1 MNHEY and CDR2 SMNVEV (reference sequence). J lost 7 bases, V lost 4 bases, and 7 bases had no gene match. For the CDR3, the DNA is TGTGCCAGCAGTTCAAGACAGGGGGCCTGGGAGCAGTACTTC. Protein product: CASSSRQGAWEQYF.

V usage is TRBV28 and J usage is TRBJ1-5; D ambiguous. The CDR3 spans 18 residues. Germline-derived CDR1 and CDR2 are MDHEN and SYDVKM. Trimming removed 4 bases at V and 3 bases at J, with 22 bases between. CDR3 protein: CASSSHPSSPGFNQPQHF. The CDR3, as DNA: TGTGCCAGCAGTTCCCACCCCTCTTCTCCGGGATTCAATCAGCCCCAGCATTTT.

This chain uses TRBV19 with TRBJ1-2; 7 bases align to TRBD1. The germline CDR1 and CDR2 sequences are LNHDA and SQIVND (reference sequence). The CDR3 runs 13 residues. V shed 8 bases, J shed 4 bases, and the junction held 7 bases outside the gene matches. Here the CDR3 DNA reads TGTGCCAGTGACGACAGGGTGGGCTATGGCTACACCTTC. It translates to CASDDRVGYGYTF.

The chain employs TRBV4-1 and TRBJ2-7; 8 nucleotides line up with TRBD1. With 4 bases clipped from V and 1 base from J, the junction kept 12 bases outside the gene matches. Germline V lookup: CDR1 MGHRA, CDR2 YSYEKL. The CDR3 length is 17 residues. This CDR3 is CASSLVTGTGRSYEQYF. Written as DNA, the CDR3 is TGCGCCAGCAGCCTCGTCACCGGGACAGGCCGATCCTACGAGCAGTACTTC.

The V call is TRBV2, the J call TRBJ1-1; TRBD1 agrees at 10 bases. CDR1 and CDR2 from the germline V gene are SNHLY and FYNNEI. This CDR3 has 15 amino acids. The V and J ends lost 6 bases and 1 base, in that order; junction bases with no gene match: 5. CDR3 DNA sequence: TGTGCCAGCAGAAGAGGACAGGGGGAGAACACTGAAGCTTTCTTT. Protein sequence: CASRRGQGENTEAFF.

The genes are TRBV29-1 and TRBJ2-7, with 9 bases matching TRBD2. This CDR3 is 13 amino acids long. Per germline, CDR1 SQVTM and CDR2 ANQGSEA. V trimming: 4 bases; J trimming: 0 bases; junction bases outside the gene matches: 1. This CDR3 reads CSVVLAGSYEQYF. CDR3 DNA sequence: TGCAGCGTTGTACTAGCGGGCTCCTACGAGCAGTACTTC.

V usage is TRBV4-3 and J usage is TRBJ2-1, with 8 bases matching TRBD1. V lost 2 bases, J lost 2 bases, and 2 bases stayed unmatched. Germline V gene lookup returns CDR1 LGHNA and CDR2 YSLEER. The CDR3 runs to 15 residues. CDR3 residues: CASSQQDRAYNEQFF. CDR3 DNA sequence: TGCGCCAGCAGCCAACAGGACAGGGCCTACAATGAGCAGTTCTTC.

CDR3 in amino acids: CASSLGRLAQYF. CDR3 bases: TGTGCCAGCAGCTTGGGACGACTAGCGCAGTACTTC. The rearrangement links TRBV5-6 to TRBJ2-7; 7 bases match TRBD2. Germline loops: CDR1 SGHDT, CDR2 YYEEEE. The trim removed 0 bases at V and 9 bases at J, leaving 3 bases unmatched. The CDR3 contains 12 residues.

The V gene is TRBV13, the J gene TRBJ1-1; 7 bases match TRBD1. The germline CDR1 and CDR2 sequences are PRHDT and FYEKMQ (reference sequence). The length of the CDR3 is 14 residues. The V segment lost 6 bases and the J segment 0 bases; nucleotides outside the gene matches: 4. The CDR3 DNA is TGTGCCAGCAGTCGGGACAGCCTGAACACTGAAGCTTTCTTT. Encoded protein: CASSRDSLNTEAFF.

The V call is TRBV27, the J call TRBJ1-4; D gene uncertain. This CDR3 has 16 residues. Germline values: CDR1 MNHEY, CDR2 SMNVEV (reference sequence). The ends were cut back, 5 bases at V and 8 bases at J, with 21 bases in the middle. The CDR3 loop reads CASSPASGSFGEKLFF. The CDR3 coding sequence is TGTGCCAGCAGTCCCGCCAGCGGCAGCTTCGGAGAAAAACTGTTTTTT.

This clone was counted a few times. This sequence joins TRBV28 and TRBJ2-7, with TRBD1 matching 11 bases. V was pared by 5 bases and J by 3 bases, with 6 bases of the junction left unmatched. Germline V gene lookup returns CDR1 MDHEN and CDR2 SYDVKM. CDR3 size: 15 residues. This CDR3 reads CASSPRTGGYYEQYF. In DNA, the CDR3 is TGTGCCAGCAGTCCCCGGACAGGGGGCTACTACGAGCAGTACTTC.

Regarding this clone: In the same sample, other DNA sequences code for this CDR3. The chain uses TRBV27 and TRBJ1-4, with D hard to call. The CDR3 has 13 residues. Germline lookup yields CDR1 MNHEY and CDR2 SMNVEV (reference sequence). V lost 3 bases, J lost 7 bases, and 9 bases lay in between. CDR3 protein: CASSFSGFEKLFF. CDR3 bases: TGTGCCAGCAGTTTCAGCGGGTTTGAAAAACTGTTTTTT.

The rearrangement joins TRBV29-1 to TRBJ2-7; possibly TRBD1 for D (6 bases). The ends were cut back, 6 bases at V and 6 bases at J, with 21 bases in the middle. Germline CDR1 is SQVTM and CDR2 is ANQGSEA. There are 14 residues in the CDR3. This CDR3 is CSVATGFGLREQYF. The CDR3 coding sequence is TGCAGCGTCGCCACAGGGTTCGGGCTACGCGAGCAGTACTTC.

This chain links TRBV27 with TRBJ2-4; the match to TRBD1 covers 9 bases. V trimming: 1 base; J trimming: 2 bases; junction bases outside the gene matches: 3. In germline, CDR1 is MNHEY, CDR2 SMNVEV (reference sequence). The CDR3 has 16 amino acids. The CDR3 coding sequence is TGTGCCAGCAGTTTATACAGGGGGCTGTCCAAAAACATTCAGTACTTC. Its protein is CASSLYRGLSKNIQYF.

This clone appeared a single time. The chain carries TRBV12-5 and TRBJ2-1; 13 bases are shared with TRBD2. The germline gives CDR1 LGHNT, CDR2 FRNRAP. The V segment lost 3 bases and the J segment 8 bases; nucleotides outside the gene matches: 7. The CDR3 runs to 16 residues. CDR3 in DNA: TGTGCTAGTGGTTTATGGACTAGCGGGAGAGGGGATGAGCAGTTCTTC. It translates to CASGLWTSGRGDEQFF.

The chain joins TRBV5-1 to TRBJ2-7; no reliable D call. Germline-derived CDR1 and CDR2 are SGHRS and YFSETQ. V lost 1 base and J 3 bases, leaving 8 bases between the germline ends. This CDR3 spans 13 amino acids. CDR3: CASSLTPNYEQYF. The CDR3 DNA follows: TGCGCCAGCAGCTTGACACCGAACTACGAGCAGTACTTC.

This clone showed up just once. V usage is TRBV4-2 and J usage is TRBJ2-3; 11 bases are shared with TRBD2. CDR3 length: 17 amino acids. Looked up from germline, CDR1 is LGHNA and CDR2 is YNFKEQ. V was clipped by 0 bases and J by 4 bases; unmatched bases: 6. CDR3 nucleotides: TGTGCCAGCAGCCAAGATTGGCTAGCGGGAGGCCCAGATACGCAGTATTTT. This encodes CASSQDWLAGGPDTQYF.